This is a list of T cell receptor beta chains from one sample in a study of blood T cell repertoires in COVID-19. Here immunoSEQ multiplex PCR was the method, and the copy in TCRdb shows in-frame clones only, minus some. The data show 200,000 or so clones, around 83% seen once. Sequenced material: peripheral blood. These receptors all come from a human donor in a cohort sampled during active COVID-19. CDR3s include the opening cysteine and the closing phenylalanine or tryptophan. A D gene is named only where the DNA matches it firmly. Size tells how often a clone was seen (once, few, many) or the class of an expanded clone, and some rows leave it out.

>TRBV5-1|TRBD2|TRBJ2-7|NA
TGCGCCAGCAGCTCTACTAGCGGGAGCAACGAGCAGTACTTC
CASSSTSGSNEQYF
>TRBV6-5|NA|TRBJ1-2|NA
TGTGCCAGCAGAGTTAGCACCACCGGCTATGGCTACACCTTC
CASRVSTTGYGYTF
>TRBV5-5|TRBD1|TRBJ2-7|NA
TGTGCCAGCAGCTTGGAGGGACAGGGGATCTACGAGCAGTACTTC
CASSLEGQGIYEQYF
>TRBV19|NA|TRBJ2-3|NA
TGTGCCAGTGTCCGCAGCGGCCCCGGGCAGGGGACGCAGTATTTT
CASVRSGPGQGTQYF
>TRBV5-6|NA|TRBJ1-3|NA
TGTGCCAGCAGCTTGGATTTGAGCTCTGGAAACACCATATATTTT
CASSLDLSSGNTIYF
>TRBV2|NA|TRBJ1-2|NA
TGTGCCAGCAATGGACAGCTCTATAACTATGGCTACACCTTC
CASNGQLYNYGYTF
>TRBV7-9|NA|TRBJ2-5|NA
TGTGCCAGCAGCTTCCCTCGCGGAATCCAAGAGACCCAGTACTTC
CASSFPRGIQETQYF
>TRBV30|NA|TRBJ1-6|NA
TGTGCCTGGAGCACGACCAGGTCCTCACCCCTCCACTTT
CAWSTTRSSPLHF
>TRBV27|NA|TRBJ2-5|NA
TGTGCCAGCAGTTTAAGAGTAGCGGAACGGTACCAAGAGACCCAGTACTTC
CASSLRVAERYQETQYF
>TRBV5-6|NA|TRBJ2-3|NA
TGTGCCAGCGTCGGGCAGGGCCCACCAGATACGCAGTATTTT
CASVGQGPPDTQYF
>TRBV5-1|TRBD2|TRBJ2-1|NA
TGCGCCAGCAGCTTTCCGGGACTAGCGGGAGTAGACAATGAGCAGTTCTTC
CASSFPGLAGVDNEQFF
>TRBV14|TRBD2|TRBJ2-7|many
TGTGCCAGCAGCCCAGGGACTAGCGGGACCTCTCCCTACGAGCAGTACTTC
CASSPGTSGTSPYEQYF
>TRBV18|TRBD1|TRBJ2-7|NA
TGTGCCAGCTCCCGGACAGGGGGATATGACGAGCAGTACTTC
CASSRTGGYDEQYF
>TRBV19|NA|TRBJ1-5|NA
TGTGCCAGTAGTCCCGCAGGATATAGCAATCAGCCCCAGCATTTT
CASSPAGYSNQPQHF
>TRBV3-1/TRBV3-2|TRBD1|TRBJ1-1|NA
TGTGCCAGCAGCCAGTTGGACAGGTCTGAAGCTTTCTTT
CASSQLDRSEAFF
>TRBV19|NA|TRBJ2-1|NA
TGTGCCAGCTCTCAAAGGAGGAGGGCGACCTACAATGAGCAGTTCTTC
CASSQRRRATYNEQFF
>TRBV2|NA|TRBJ1-5|NA
TGTGCCAGCAGTGATAGTCTTAGCAATCAGCCCCAGCATTTT
CASSDSLSNQPQHF
>TRBV27|TRBD1|TRBJ2-3|NA
TGTGCCAGCAGTTTAGAGACAGGGGGCTTGACAGATACGCAGTATTTT
CASSLETGGLTDTQYF
>TRBV2|NA|TRBJ1-2|NA
TGTGCCAGCAGTGTTAGGCCCTCGGGGGACTATGGCTACACCTTC
CASSVRPSGDYGYTF
>TRBV7-6|TRBD1|TRBJ1-5|NA
TGTGCCAGCAGCTTAAGACAGGGTGACCAGCCCCAGCATTTT
CASSLRQGDQPQHF
>TRBV6-6|TRBD1|TRBJ1-2|NA
TGTGCCAGCAGATCAGGACAGGCTTATGGCTACACCTTC
CASRSGQAYGYTF
>TRBV19|NA|TRBJ2-7|NA
TGTGCCAGTAGTATCGGAGATCCCTCCTACGAGCAGTACTTC
CASSIGDPSYEQYF
>TRBV30|NA|TRBJ1-4|NA
TGTGCCTGGAGATTGGACAGCGAAAAACTGTTTTTT
CAWRLDSEKLFF
>TRBV5-1|NA|TRBJ2-7|NA
TGCGCCAGCAGCCGAGGGGCGCGGGGCGAGCAGTACTTC
CASSRGARGEQYF
>TRBV19|TRBD2|TRBJ2-1|NA
TGTGCCAGTAGTGCGGGACTAGGGGTTGAGCAGTTCTTC
CASSAGLGVEQFF
>TRBV18|TRBD1|TRBJ1-2|NA
TGTGCCAGCTCACTTAAGACAGGGGGAGTTTATGGCTACACCTTC
CASSLKTGGVYGYTF
>TRBV29-1|TRBD1|TRBJ2-7|NA
TGCAGCGGGGTTTGGGGGACAGGGAGCTCCTACGAGCAGTACTTC
CSGVWGTGSSYEQYF
>TRBV14|TRBD1|TRBJ1-1|NA
TGTGCCAGCAGCCAAGCGTGGGGCGGGACAGGGACCCTCGGCACTGAAGCTTTCTTT
CASSQAWGGTGTLGTEAFF
>TRBV7-2|TRBD1|TRBJ2-4|NA
TGTGCCAGCAGTCCTGGACAGGGGAACGCCAAAAACATTCAGTACTTC
CASSPGQGNAKNIQYF
>TRBV23-1|NA|TRBJ2-3|NA
TGCGCCAGCAGTCAATTGGGGACACGTCCTGTCACAGATACGCAGTATTTT
CASSQLGTRPVTDTQYF
>TRBV9|NA|TRBJ2-1|NA
TGTGCCAGCAGCGTAGGAGGGAGGGGGGTGGATGAGCAGTTCTTC
CASSVGGRGVDEQFF
>TRBV6-2/TRBV6-3|NA|TRBJ1-4|NA
TGTGCCAGCAGTCACCGGACAGAACGAAATGAAAAACTGTTTTTT
CASSHRTERNEKLFF
>TRBV2|NA|TRBJ2-6|few
TGTGCCAGCAGTGAATTGGGAAATGGGGCCACTGGGGCCAACGTCCTGACTTTC
CASSELGNGATGANVLTF
>TRBV9|TRBD1|TRBJ1-4|NA
TGTGCCAGCAGCCTCCAGGGGGGCGCCTATGAAAAACTGTTTTTT
CASSLQGGAYEKLFF
>TRBV3-1/TRBV3-2|TRBD1|TRBJ1-6|NA
TGTGCCAGCAGCCAAGGACAGGGCTCCTATAATTCACCCCTCCACTTT
CASSQGQGSYNSPLHF
>TRBV7-9|TRBD1|TRBJ1-6|NA
TGTGCCAGCAGCGTCCGGGACAGCGATAATTCACCCCTCCACTTT
CASSVRDSDNSPLHF
>TRBV27|TRBD2|TRBJ2-7|once
TGTGCCAGCAGTTTAAAGGGACTAGCGGGATTCCACGAGCAGTACTTC
CASSLKGLAGFHEQYF
>TRBV5-6|TRBD2|TRBJ2-5|NA
TGTGCCAGCACCGTTGGACTAGCTTGGGAGACCCAGTACTTC
CASTVGLAWETQYF
>TRBV6-4|TRBD2|TRBJ2-1|NA
TGTGCCAGCAGTGACCTCCCAGGACTAGCGGGAGAGAATGAGCAGTTCTTC
CASSDLPGLAGENEQFF
>TRBV7-9|TRBD1|TRBJ2-1|NA
TGTGCCAGCAGCTCAATGACAGGGGCAAGAGTAAATGAGCAGTTCTTC
CASSSMTGARVNEQFF
>TRBV6-4|NA|TRBJ2-1|NA
TGTGCCAGCAGTCTCACAGTTTACAATGAGCAGTTCTTC
CASSLTVYNEQFF